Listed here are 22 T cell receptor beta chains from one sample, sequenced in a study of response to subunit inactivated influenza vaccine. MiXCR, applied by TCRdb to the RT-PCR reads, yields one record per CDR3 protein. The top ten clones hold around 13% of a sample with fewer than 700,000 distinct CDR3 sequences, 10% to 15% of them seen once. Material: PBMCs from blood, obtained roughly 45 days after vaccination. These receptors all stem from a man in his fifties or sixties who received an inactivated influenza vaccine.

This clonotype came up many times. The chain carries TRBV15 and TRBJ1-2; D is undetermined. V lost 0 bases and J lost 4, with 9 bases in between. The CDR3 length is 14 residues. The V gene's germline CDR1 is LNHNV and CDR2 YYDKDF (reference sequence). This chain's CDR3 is CATSRESTAYGYTF. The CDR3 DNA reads TGTGCCACCAGCAGAGAAAGCACGGCCTATGGCTACACCTTC.

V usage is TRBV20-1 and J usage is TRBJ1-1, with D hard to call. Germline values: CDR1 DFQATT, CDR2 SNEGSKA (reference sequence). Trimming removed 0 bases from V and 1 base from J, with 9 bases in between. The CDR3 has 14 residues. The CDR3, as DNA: TGCAGTGCTAGAGATGGCAGTTCGAACACTGAAGCTTTCTTT. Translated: CSARDGSSNTEAFF.

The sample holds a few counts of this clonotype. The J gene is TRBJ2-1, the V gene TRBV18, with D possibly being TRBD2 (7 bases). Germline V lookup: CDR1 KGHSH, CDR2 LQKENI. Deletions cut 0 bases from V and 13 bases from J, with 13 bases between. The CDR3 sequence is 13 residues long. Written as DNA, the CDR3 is TGTGCCAGCTCACCACCTGGGGCGGGGGCCCAGTTCTTC. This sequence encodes CASSPPGAGAQFF.

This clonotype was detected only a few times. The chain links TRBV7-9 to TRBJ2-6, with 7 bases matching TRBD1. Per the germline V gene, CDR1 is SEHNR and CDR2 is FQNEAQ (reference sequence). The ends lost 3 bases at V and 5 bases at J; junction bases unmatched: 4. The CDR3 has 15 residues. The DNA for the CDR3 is TGTGCCAGCAGCTTCACAGGGGTGAGGGCCAACGTCCTGACTTTC. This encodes CASSFTGVRANVLTF. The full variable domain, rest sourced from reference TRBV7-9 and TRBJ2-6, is DTGVSQNPRHKITKRGQNVTFRCDPISEHNRLYWYRQTLGQGPEFLTYFQNEAQLEKSRLLSDRFSAERPKGSFSTLEIQRTEQGDSAMYLCASSFTGVRANVLTFGAGSRLTVL.

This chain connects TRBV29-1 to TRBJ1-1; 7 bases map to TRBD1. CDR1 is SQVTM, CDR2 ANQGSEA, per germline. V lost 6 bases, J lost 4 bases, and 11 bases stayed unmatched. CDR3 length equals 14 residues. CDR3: CSVTQGRGSTEAFF. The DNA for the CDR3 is TGCAGCGTAACACAGGGGAGGGGAAGCACTGAAGCTTTCTTT.

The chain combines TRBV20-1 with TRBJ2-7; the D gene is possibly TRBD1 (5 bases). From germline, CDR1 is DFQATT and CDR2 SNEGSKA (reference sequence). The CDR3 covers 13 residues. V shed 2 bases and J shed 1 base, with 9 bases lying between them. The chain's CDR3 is CSARSTASYEQYF. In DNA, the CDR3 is TGCAGTGCTAGATCGACAGCATCCTACGAGCAGTACTTC.

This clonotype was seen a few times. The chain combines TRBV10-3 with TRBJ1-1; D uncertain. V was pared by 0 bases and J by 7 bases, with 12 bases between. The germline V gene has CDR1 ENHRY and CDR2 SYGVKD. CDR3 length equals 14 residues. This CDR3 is CAISESIRDGEAFF. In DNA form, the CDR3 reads TGTGCCATCAGTGAGTCGATTAGGGATGGTGAAGCTTTCTTT.

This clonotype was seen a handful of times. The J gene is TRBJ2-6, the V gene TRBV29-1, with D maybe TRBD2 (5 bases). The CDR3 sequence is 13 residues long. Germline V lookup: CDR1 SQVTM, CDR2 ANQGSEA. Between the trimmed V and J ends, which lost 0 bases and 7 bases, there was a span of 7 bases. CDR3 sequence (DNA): TGCAGCGTTGAAGAGAGGGCAGCCAACGTCCTGACTTTC. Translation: CSVEERAANVLTF.

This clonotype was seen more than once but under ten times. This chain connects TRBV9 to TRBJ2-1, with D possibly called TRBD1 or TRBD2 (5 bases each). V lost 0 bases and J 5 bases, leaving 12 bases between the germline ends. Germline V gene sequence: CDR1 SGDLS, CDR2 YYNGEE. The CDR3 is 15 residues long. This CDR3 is CASSVAGASNNEQFF. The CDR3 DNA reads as TGTGCCAGCAGCGTAGCTGGGGCTAGCAACAATGAGCAGTTCTTC. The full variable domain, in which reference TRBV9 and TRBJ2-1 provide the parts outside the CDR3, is DSGVTQTPKHLITATGQRVTLRCSPRSGDLSVYWYQQSLDQGLQFLIQYYNGEERAKGNILERFSAQQFPDLHSELNLSSLELGDSALYFCASSVAGASNNEQFFGPGTRLTVL.

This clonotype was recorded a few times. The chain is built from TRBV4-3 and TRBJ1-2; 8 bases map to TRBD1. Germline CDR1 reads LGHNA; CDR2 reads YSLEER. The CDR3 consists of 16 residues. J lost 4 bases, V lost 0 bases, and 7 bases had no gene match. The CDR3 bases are TGCGCCAGCAGCCAAGATCGGACAGGACAGGGCTATGGCTACACCTTC. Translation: CASSQDRTGQGYGYTF.

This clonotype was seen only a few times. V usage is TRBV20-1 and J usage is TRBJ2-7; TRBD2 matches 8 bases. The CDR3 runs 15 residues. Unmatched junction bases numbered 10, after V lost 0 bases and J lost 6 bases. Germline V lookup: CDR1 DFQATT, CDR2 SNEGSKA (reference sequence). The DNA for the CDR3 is TGCAGTGCTAGAGATGAGCGGGGGTGGGGAGGCGAGCAGTACTTC. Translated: CSARDERGWGGEQYF.

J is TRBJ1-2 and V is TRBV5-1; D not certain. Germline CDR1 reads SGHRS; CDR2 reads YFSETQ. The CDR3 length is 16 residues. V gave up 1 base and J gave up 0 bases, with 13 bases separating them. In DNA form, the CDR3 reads TGCGCCAGCAGCTTGTATCCGGGAACTTCTAACTATGGCTACACCTTC. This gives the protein CASSLYPGTSNYGYTF.

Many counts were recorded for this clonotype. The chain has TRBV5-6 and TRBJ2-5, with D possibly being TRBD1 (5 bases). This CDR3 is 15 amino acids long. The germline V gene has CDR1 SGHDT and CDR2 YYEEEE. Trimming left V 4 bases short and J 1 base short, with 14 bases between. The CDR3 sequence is CASSPNQGIQETQYF. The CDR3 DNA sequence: TGTGCCAGCAGCCCAAATCAGGGAATCCAAGAGACCCAGTACTTC.

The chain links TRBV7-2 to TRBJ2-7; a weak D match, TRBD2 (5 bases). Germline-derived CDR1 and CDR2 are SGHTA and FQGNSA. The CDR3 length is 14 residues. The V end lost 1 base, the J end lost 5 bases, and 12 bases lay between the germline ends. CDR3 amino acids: CASSLGWTSNEQYF. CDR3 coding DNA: TGTGCCAGCAGCTTAGGTTGGACTTCGAACGAGCAGTACTTC.

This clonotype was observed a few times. Here the CDR3 DNA reads TGCGCCAGCAGCCAAGAGGAAGACAGGGGCTACGAGCAGTACTTC. This codes for CASSQEEDRGYEQYF. The J gene is TRBJ2-7, the V gene TRBV4-3; 8 positions match TRBD1. The CDR3 sequence is 15 residues long. V shed 0 bases, J shed 3 bases, and the junction held 4 bases outside the gene matches. Germline V gene lookup returns CDR1 LGHNA and CDR2 YSLEER.

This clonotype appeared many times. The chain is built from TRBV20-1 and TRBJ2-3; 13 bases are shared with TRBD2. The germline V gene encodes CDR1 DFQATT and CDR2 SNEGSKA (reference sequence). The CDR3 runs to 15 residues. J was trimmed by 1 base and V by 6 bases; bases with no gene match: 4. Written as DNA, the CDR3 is TGCAGTGCCCAACTAGCGGGGGGGGGCACAGATACGCAGTATTTT. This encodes CSAQLAGGGTDTQYF.

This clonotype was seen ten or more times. This CDR3 reads CASSYDRGKTQYF. In nucleotides, the CDR3 is TGTGCCAGCAGTTATGACAGGGGGAAGACCCAGTACTTC. The genes are TRBV6-5 and TRBJ2-5, with 9 bases lining up with TRBD1. This CDR3 has 13 residues. Looked up from germline, CDR1 is MNHEY and CDR2 is SVGAGI. V lost 3 bases, J lost 6 bases, and 2 bases stayed unmatched.

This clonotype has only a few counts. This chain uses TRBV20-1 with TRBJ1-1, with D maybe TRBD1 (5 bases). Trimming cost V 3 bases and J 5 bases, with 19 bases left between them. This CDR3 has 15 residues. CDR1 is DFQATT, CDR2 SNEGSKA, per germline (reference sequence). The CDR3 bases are TGCAGTGCTAGGAGGGGAGAGTGGGATTCAACTGAAGCTTTCTTT. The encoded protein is CSARRGEWDSTEAFF.

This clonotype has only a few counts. The CDR3 DNA follows: TGTGCCAGCAGCTCGGGACTAGCGGGAGGTAACAATGAGCAGTTCTTC. It is translated as CASSSGLAGGNNEQFF. The chain employs TRBV7-3 and TRBJ2-1; 15 positions match TRBD2. Per germline, CDR1 SGHTA and CDR2 FQGTGA. CDR3 length: 16 residues. J gave up 5 bases and V 4 bases, and 3 bases lay outside the gene matches.

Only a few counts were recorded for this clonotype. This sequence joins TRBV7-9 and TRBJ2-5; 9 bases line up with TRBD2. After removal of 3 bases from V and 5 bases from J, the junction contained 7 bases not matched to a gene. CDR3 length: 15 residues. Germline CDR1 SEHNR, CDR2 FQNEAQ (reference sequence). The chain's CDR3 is CASSFASGVLETQYF. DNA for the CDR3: TGTGCCAGCAGCTTTGCTAGCGGGGTTCTGGAGACCCAGTACTTC. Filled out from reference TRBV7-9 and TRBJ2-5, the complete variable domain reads DTGVSQNPRHKITKRGQNVTFRCDPISEHNRLYWYRQTLGQGPEFLTYFQNEAQLEKSRLLSDRFSAERPKGSFSTLEIQRTEQGDSAMYLCASSFASGVLETQYFGPGTRLLVL.

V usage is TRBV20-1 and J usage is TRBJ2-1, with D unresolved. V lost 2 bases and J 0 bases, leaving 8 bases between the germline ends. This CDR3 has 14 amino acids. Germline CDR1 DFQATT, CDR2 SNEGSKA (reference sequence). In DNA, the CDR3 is TGCAGTGCTAGAACGGTCAGCTCCTACAATGAGCAGTTCTTC. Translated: CSARTVSSYNEQFF.

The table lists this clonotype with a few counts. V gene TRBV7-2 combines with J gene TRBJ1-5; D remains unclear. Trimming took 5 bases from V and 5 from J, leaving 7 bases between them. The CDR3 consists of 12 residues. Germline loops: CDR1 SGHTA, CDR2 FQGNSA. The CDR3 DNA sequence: TGTGCCAGCAGCCCCGCCGATCAGCCCCAGCATTTT. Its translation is CASSPADQPQHF.